These T cell receptor beta chains were read from a single sample in a study of blood T cell repertoires in COVID-19. Measured with immunoSEQ multiplex PCR; TCRdb has only the in-frame clones, and not every one. This table has around 40,000 clones, about 90% appearing once. The sequenced sample consisted of peripheral blood. The receptors shown here come from a human donor in a cohort sampled during active COVID-19. CDR3s include the opening cysteine and the closing phenylalanine or tryptophan. The order of the fields is V gene, J gene, CDR3 protein.

TRBV7-3	TRBJ1-1	CASSAGTGGEAFF
TRBV9	TRBJ1-6	CASSPEEAPLHF
TRBV7-9	TRBJ1-2	CASNQDTMSYTF
TRBV6-6	TRBJ2-2	CASSYPGLAVTGELFF
TRBV4-2	TRBJ1-6	CASSQDQNRGDSPLHF
TRBV2	TRBJ2-2	CASIGAAGAARGAGELFF
TRBV2	TRBJ2-1	CASSPGGDEQFF
TRBV6-5	TRBJ1-1	CASSNPGQGRTEAFF
TRBV30	TRBJ1-1	CAWSIGTYTNTEAFF
TRBV7-9	TRBJ2-6	CASSLAIWQAGANVLTF
TRBV29-1	TRBJ1-2	CSVDVLPSNYGYTF
TRBV7-2	TRBJ2-5	CASSTTSGGWETQYF
TRBV6-2/TRBV6-3	TRBJ2-1	CASRPLAGGYNEQFF
TRBV20-1	TRBJ1-4	CSASRTATNEKLFF
TRBV11-3	TRBJ2-1	CASSLRAGGYNEQFF
TRBV19	TRBJ1-5	CASSINPPVGNQPQHF
TRBV27	TRBJ1-1	CASQSHRGLTEAFF
TRBV7-2	TRBJ2-7	CASSSDRGAVYEQYF
TRBV5-4	TRBJ2-1	CASSSGTSGGLSYNEQFF
TRBV6-2/TRBV6-3	TRBJ1-6	CASSFYSSPLHF
TRBV4-3	TRBJ1-2	CASSQDGQGVYGYTF
TRBV11-2	TRBJ2-2	CASSPGGMNTGELFF
TRBV6-6	TRBJ2-7	CASSSSGTGPYEQYF
TRBV5-1	TRBJ1-1	CASSPGQGFTEAFF
TRBV5-5	TRBJ1-1	CASSYGQGAFIIDRDTEAFF
TRBV18	TRBJ2-3	CASSPPTRSTDTQYF
TRBV10-2	TRBJ1-2	CASSEPDRGIGYGYTF
TRBV5-6	TRBJ2-7	CASSSGGTLSYEQYF
TRBV10-1	TRBJ2-3	CASSVGDTDTQYF
TRBV12-5	TRBJ1-4	CASGLVTGRLNEKLFF
TRBV7-9	TRBJ1-6	CASSLARNNSPLHF
TRBV19	TRBJ2-7	CASSVPGGATYEQYF
TRBV11-2	TRBJ2-7	CATLGTGGEEQYF
TRBV6-2/TRBV6-3	TRBJ1-1	CASSRADGLEAFF
TRBV27	TRBJ1-2	CASSSLRANYGYTF
TRBV7-2	TRBJ2-5	CASSLVGRGGGQTQYF
TRBV12-5	TRBJ1-3	CASGFGQLSSGNTIYF
TRBV25-1	TRBJ1-1	CASSGATMNTEAFF
TRBV6-5	TRBJ2-7	CASSYGVTGVSYEQYF
TRBV7-9	TRBJ2-1	CASSPRGRRWQFF
TRBV6-2/TRBV6-3	TRBJ2-5	CASSVTTSGDQETQYF
TRBV27	TRBJ1-1	CASSVTGVAEAFF
TRBV18	TRBJ1-4	CASSPGTGGEKLFF
TRBV18	TRBJ2-1	CASSPRVSGGSNEQFF
TRBV10-3	TRBJ1-2	CAISESAGLGDGYTF
TRBV19	TRBJ2-1	CASSPRDSLGVNEQFF
TRBV6-5	TRBJ1-2	CASSLHGGDPYGYTF
TRBV19	TRBJ2-1	CASIKGTGGTYEQFF
TRBV7-8	TRBJ2-3	CASSFFTAGVDTQYF
TRBV24-1	TRBJ1-2	CATSDSGQFYGYTF
TRBV5-8	TRBJ2-1	CASSLGQGAYNEQFF